This is a list of T cell receptor beta chains from one sample in a study of T cells in Graves' hyperthyroidism and ophthalmopathy. TCRdb itself ran the multiplex PCR reads through MiXCR, one entry per CDR3 protein. Of roughly 700,000 distinct CDR3 sequences detected, 17% appear once; the ten largest clones hold about 16%. Material: blood. The origin of the receptors is a man over 45 with Graves' hyperthyroidism. The CDR3 runs from the conserved cysteine through the conserved F or W. A D gene is named only where the DNA matches it firmly. A clone size is listed for some rows: how often the clone was seen (once, few, many), or a class if it is expanded.

abundance: -; d_gene: -; v_gene: TRBV7-2; j_gene: TRBJ2-3; CDR3nt: TGTGCCAGCAGCGTTCGGGGAACCACAGATACGCAGTATTTT; CDR3aa: CASSVRGTTDTQYF
abundance: many; d_gene: -; v_gene: TRBV20-1; j_gene: TRBJ2-7; CDR3nt: TGCAGTGCTAGAGACGAGGGGAAGTTCGAGCAGTACTTC; CDR3aa: CSARDEGKFEQYF
abundance: many; d_gene: TRBD2; v_gene: TRBV28; j_gene: TRBJ2-7; CDR3nt: TGTGCCAGCAGTTTTGTACTAGCGGGAAGGGAGCAGTACTTC; CDR3aa: CASSFVLAGREQYF
abundance: many; d_gene: -; v_gene: TRBV9; j_gene: TRBJ2-1; CDR3nt: TGTGCCAGCAGCGTAGCGGTCACCTCCTACAATGAGCAGTTCTTC; CDR3aa: CASSVAVTSYNEQFF
abundance: many; d_gene: -; v_gene: TRBV28; j_gene: TRBJ2-7; CDR3nt: TGTGCCAGCAGTGGAAGTCGAGAGTCCGGTGTTTACGAGCAGTACTTC; CDR3aa: CASSGSRESGVYEQYF
abundance: -; d_gene: -; v_gene: TRBV30; j_gene: TRBJ1-4; CDR3nt: TGTGCCTGGAGTGTTCGGGGACAAGGGGATGAAAAACTGTTTTTT; CDR3aa: CAWSVRGQGDEKLFF
abundance: -; d_gene: TRBD1; v_gene: TRBV5-1; j_gene: TRBJ2-2; CDR3nt: TGCGCCAGCAGCTTCGGGACAGGGTACACCGGGGAGCTGTTTTTT; CDR3aa: CASSFGTGYTGELFF
abundance: many; d_gene: -; v_gene: TRBV27; j_gene: TRBJ1-6; CDR3nt: TGTGCCAGCAGTCCTCTATGGGGAACGTCACCCCTCCACTTT; CDR3aa: CASSPLWGTSPLHF
abundance: -; d_gene: -; v_gene: TRBV6-5; j_gene: TRBJ2-7; CDR3nt: TGTGCCAGCAGTTACTCCAGGGACGAGCAGTACTTC; CDR3aa: CASSYSRDEQYF
abundance: many; d_gene: TRBD2; v_gene: TRBV6-2/TRBV6-3; j_gene: TRBJ2-7; CDR3nt: TGTGCCAGCAGTTACACGCTAGCGGCCTACGAGCAGTACTTC; CDR3aa: CASSYTLAAYEQYF
abundance: few; d_gene: -; v_gene: TRBV20-1; j_gene: TRBJ2-3; CDR3nt: TGCAGTGCTAGAGTCCTCTATCCTAGCACAGATACGCAGTATTTT; CDR3aa: CSARVLYPSTDTQYF
abundance: -; d_gene: TRBD1; v_gene: TRBV6-8; j_gene: TRBJ2-7; CDR3nt: TGTGCCAGCCAGGGGGTCCTTAGGCGCGAGCAGTACTTC; CDR3aa: CASQGVLRREQYF
abundance: many; d_gene: -; v_gene: TRBV30; j_gene: TRBJ1-1; CDR3nt: TGTGCCTGGTTCGAGGGGTGGACTGAAGCTTTCTTT; CDR3aa: CAWFEGWTEAFF
abundance: many; d_gene: TRBD1; v_gene: TRBV27; j_gene: TRBJ1-1; CDR3nt: TGTGCCAGCATCAGAGACAGGGGTTTCACTGAAGCTTTCTTT; CDR3aa: CASIRDRGFTEAFF
abundance: -; d_gene: -; v_gene: TRBV14; j_gene: TRBJ2-1; CDR3nt: TGTGCCAGCAGCCAAGTGGGACAAGGAGGCTACAATGAGCAGTTCTTC; CDR3aa: CASSQVGQGGYNEQFF
abundance: -; d_gene: -; v_gene: TRBV10-3; j_gene: TRBJ1-5; CDR3nt: TGTGCCATCAGCCGGGACAACAGCAATCAGCCCCAGCATTTT; CDR3aa: CAISRDNSNQPQHF
abundance: many; d_gene: TRBD1; v_gene: TRBV5-1; j_gene: TRBJ2-2; CDR3nt: TGCGCCAGCACTAGGGACAGGGCGAACACCGGGGAGCTGTTTTTT; CDR3aa: CASTRDRANTGELFF
abundance: many; d_gene: -; v_gene: TRBV2; j_gene: TRBJ2-4; CDR3nt: TGTGCCAGCATGAACGCAGGGTTCTCCAAAAACATTCAGTACTTC; CDR3aa: CASMNAGFSKNIQYF
abundance: -; d_gene: -; v_gene: TRBV30; j_gene: TRBJ1-4; CDR3nt: TGTGCCTGGGATTCTCGCGGGTTACCTAATGAAAAACTGTTTTTT; CDR3aa: CAWDSRGLPNEKLFF
abundance: few; d_gene: -; v_gene: TRBV6-2/TRBV6-3; j_gene: TRBJ1-2; CDR3nt: TGTGCCAGCAGTGTACAGGAGAACTATGGCTACACCTTC; CDR3aa: CASSVQENYGYTF
abundance: many; d_gene: -; v_gene: TRBV2; j_gene: TRBJ1-2; CDR3nt: TGTGCCAGCACCACGCCGGACAGACTTGGAGGGAGCTACACCTTC; CDR3aa: CASTTPDRLGGSYTF
abundance: few; d_gene: -; v_gene: TRBV3-1; j_gene: TRBJ1-4; CDR3nt: TGTGCCAGCAGCCAAGATCACCAGACCAGCGAAAAACTGTTTTTT; CDR3aa: CASSQDHQTSEKLFF
abundance: many; d_gene: -; v_gene: TRBV7-2; j_gene: TRBJ2-7; CDR3nt: TGTGCCAGCAGCTTTGGTAGGGACCAGCAGTACTTC; CDR3aa: CASSFGRDQQYF
abundance: many; d_gene: TRBD2; v_gene: TRBV12-3/TRBV12-4; j_gene: TRBJ2-1; CDR3nt: TGTGCCAGCAGCCCGACTAGCGGCCTAACCCACGAGCAGTTCTTC; CDR3aa: CASSPTSGLTHEQFF
abundance: -; d_gene: TRBD1; v_gene: TRBV6-1; j_gene: TRBJ2-7; CDR3nt: TGTGCCAGCAGTGCATCAGGGGGCTGGTACGAGCAGTACTTC; CDR3aa: CASSASGGWYEQYF
abundance: many; d_gene: -; v_gene: TRBV6-2/TRBV6-3; j_gene: TRBJ2-7; CDR3nt: TGTGCCAGCAGCGGCGACGGACTCTCCTACGAGCAGTACTTC; CDR3aa: CASSGDGLSYEQYF
abundance: many; d_gene: -; v_gene: TRBV11-1; j_gene: TRBJ2-7; CDR3nt: TGTGCCAGCAGCTCACTTGGGACTGGATCCTACGAGCAGTACTTC; CDR3aa: CASSSLGTGSYEQYF
abundance: many; d_gene: -; v_gene: TRBV7-2; j_gene: TRBJ1-5; CDR3nt: TGTGCCAGCAGCTTAGAAGTGTCCAGCAATCAGCCCCAGCATTTT; CDR3aa: CASSLEVSSNQPQHF
abundance: few; d_gene: -; v_gene: TRBV6-1; j_gene: TRBJ1-2; CDR3nt: TGTGCCAGCAGTGAACGCCACAAACGGGGTGGCTACACCTTC; CDR3aa: CASSERHKRGGYTF
abundance: many; d_gene: TRBD1; v_gene: TRBV12-3/TRBV12-4; j_gene: TRBJ1-5; CDR3nt: TGTGCCAGCAGCAGGACAGGGGCGAGCAATCAGCCCCAGCATTTT; CDR3aa: CASSRTGASNQPQHF
abundance: few; d_gene: -; v_gene: TRBV3-1; j_gene: TRBJ1-6; CDR3nt: TGTGCCAGCAGCCAAGATGGGCGGGGTTATTCACCCCTCCACTTT; CDR3aa: CASSQDGRGYSPLHF
abundance: many; d_gene: TRBD1; v_gene: TRBV28; j_gene: TRBJ1-3; CDR3nt: TGTGCCAGCAGTTTGGTGGACAGGGGGATTGGAAACACCATATATTTT; CDR3aa: CASSLVDRGIGNTIYF
abundance: -; d_gene: TRBD2; v_gene: TRBV5-5; j_gene: TRBJ2-7; CDR3nt: TGTGCCAGCAGCCGGCTTATCGGGGGGAGCGACGAGCAGTACTTC; CDR3aa: CASSRLIGGSDEQYF
abundance: once; d_gene: -; v_gene: TRBV5-1; j_gene: TRBJ2-3; CDR3nt: TGCGCCAGCAGCTTGGTTGGGGGCCTGGGAACAGATACGCAGTATTTT; CDR3aa: CASSLVGGLGTDTQYF
abundance: many; d_gene: TRBD1; v_gene: TRBV4-3; j_gene: TRBJ1-2; CDR3nt: TGCGCCAGCAGCCCCAAAGGAGGGGGCGGCTATGGCTACACCTTC; CDR3aa: CASSPKGGGGYGYTF
abundance: many; d_gene: TRBD2; v_gene: TRBV12-3/TRBV12-4; j_gene: TRBJ2-3; CDR3nt: TGTGCCAGCAGTTTCCCGCCTGGACTAGCGGGCAGCACAGATACGCAGTATTTT; CDR3aa: CASSFPPGLAGSTDTQYF
abundance: -; d_gene: -; v_gene: TRBV7-9; j_gene: TRBJ1-4; CDR3nt: TGTGCCAGCAGCGACCAGGGGCGGGAAAAACTGTTTTTT; CDR3aa: CASSDQGREKLFF
abundance: many; d_gene: -; v_gene: TRBV5-1; j_gene: TRBJ2-5; CDR3nt: TGCGCCAGCAGCTTGGCAGGAGGAAACCCGGGCGAGACCCAGTACTTC; CDR3aa: CASSLAGGNPGETQYF
abundance: -; d_gene: -; v_gene: TRBV13; j_gene: TRBJ2-7; CDR3nt: TGTGCCAGCAGCTTAGGGAAATTCGGGTACGAGCAGTACTTC; CDR3aa: CASSLGKFGYEQYF
abundance: many; d_gene: TRBD2; v_gene: TRBV6-5; j_gene: TRBJ2-5; CDR3nt: TGTGCCAGCAGTTACGTAAGCGGGAGGGCTCAAGAGACCCAGTACTTC; CDR3aa: CASSYVSGRAQETQYF
abundance: many; d_gene: -; v_gene: TRBV10-3; j_gene: TRBJ2-7; CDR3nt: TGTGCCATCAGGGAACTAGTTGCGGGGAACTACGAGCAGTACTTC; CDR3aa: CAIRELVAGNYEQYF
abundance: -; d_gene: TRBD2; v_gene: TRBV19; j_gene: TRBJ2-1; CDR3nt: TGTGCCAGTAGTATGGGACTAGCGGCCTACAATGAGCAGTTCTTC; CDR3aa: CASSMGLAAYNEQFF
abundance: few; d_gene: -; v_gene: TRBV20-1; j_gene: TRBJ1-6; CDR3nt: TGCAGTGCTAGGAAGGATCAAGATTCACCCCTCCACTTT; CDR3aa: CSARKDQDSPLHF